The 26 T cell receptor beta chains below come from one sample, sequenced in a study of T-cell reconstitution after alpha-beta-depleted transplantation in children. The TCRbeta library was prepared with unique molecular identifiers. TCRdb ran MiXCR on the PCR reads and lists one entry per CDR3 protein. The data contain approximately 210,000 distinct CDR3 sequences, 17% of them singletons. Material: PBMCs, mostly from graft donor cells, obtained 360 days after TCRalphabeta/CD19-depleted stem cell transplant. All receptors derive from a male patient aged 2-9 years who had a stem cell transplant for acute lymphoblastic leukemia, so the T cells may come from the graft donor.

This clonotype was detected only a few times. This CDR3 reads CASSSTSGGAGDNEQFF. The CDR3, as DNA: TGCGCCAGCAGCTCCACTAGCGGGGGGGCCGGAGACAATGAGCAGTTCTTC. The V and J genes are TRBV5-1 and TRBJ2-1, with 13 bases aligning to TRBD2. Germline CDR1 and CDR2: SGHRS and YFSETQ. The CDR3 sequence is 17 residues long. With 3 bases clipped from V and 5 bases from J, the junction kept 8 bases outside the gene matches. The full variable domain, in which reference TRBV5-1 and TRBJ2-1 provide the parts outside the CDR3, is KAGVTQTPRYLIKTRGQQVTLSCSPISGHRSVSWYQQTPGQGLQFLFEYFSETQRNKGNFPGRFSGRQFSNSRSEMNVSTLELGDSALYLCASSSTSGGAGDNEQFFGPGTRLTVL.

This clonotype appeared a few times. The chain has TRBV5-4 and TRBJ2-2; the D gene is possibly TRBD1 (5 bases). Germline values: CDR1 SGHNT, CDR2 YYREEE (reference sequence). V was trimmed by 4 bases and J by 8 bases, leaving 12 bases between them. There are 13 residues in the CDR3. CDR3 in DNA: TGTGCCAGCAGCCGCAGGGCAGATGGGGAGCTGTTTTTT. It encodes CASSRRADGELFF.

This clonotype was seen repeatedly, ten times or more. The chain carries TRBV10-3 and TRBJ2-2; the D is unclear. Germline loops: CDR1 ENHRY, CDR2 SYGVKD. V lost 3 bases and J lost 4, with 15 bases in between. This CDR3 is 16 amino acids long. The CDR3 region has the DNA TGTGCCATCAGTGAAGAGGCAGTTTCGGCCACCGGGGAGCTGTTTTTT. Translating it yields CAISEEAVSATGELFF.

The table lists this clonotype with a few counts. The gene calls are TRBV9 and TRBJ2-5; D call uncertain. From germline, CDR1 is SGDLS and CDR2 YYNGEE. Trimming took off 0 bases at V and 7 bases at J, with 10 bases between the two ends. The CDR3 runs to 13 residues. CDR3 DNA sequence: TGTGCCAGCAGCGTAGTCGACATAGGGACCCAGTACTTC. It yields the protein CASSVVDIGTQYF.

This clonotype was seen repeatedly, ten times or more. J is TRBJ2-5 and V is TRBV20-1; the D gene is possibly TRBD2 (6 bases). CDR3 size: 13 residues. The germline CDR1 and CDR2 sequences are DFQATT and SNEGSKA (reference sequence). Trimming left V 1 base short and J 0 bases short, with 6 bases between. This CDR3 reads CSARGTNQETQYF. CDR3 sequence (DNA): TGCAGTGCTAGAGGGACTAACCAAGAGACCCAGTACTTC.

This clonotype has a handful of counts. The V gene is TRBV12-3 or TRBV12-4, the J gene TRBJ2-5; D perhaps matches TRBD2 (6 bases). Trimming removed 8 bases from V and 2 bases from J, with 12 bases in between. CDR3 length equals 13 residues. The CDR3 bases are TGTGCCAGCTGCGGGGAATTACAAGAGACCCAGTACTTC. Protein: CASCGELQETQYF.

This clonotype appeared a few times. The V call is TRBV5-5, the J call TRBJ2-2; TRBD1 matches at 9 bases. V lost 4 bases, J lost 7 bases, and 11 bases stayed unmatched. The CDR3 extends over 16 amino acids. In germline, CDR1 is SGHKS, CDR2 YYEKEE (reference sequence). The DNA of the CDR3 is TGTGCCAGCAGCCCCACAGGACAGGGGTTCGGCGGGGAGCTGTTTTTT. Its translation is CASSPTGQGFGGELFF.

This clonotype has a handful of counts. The genes are TRBV9 and TRBJ2-2; TRBD2 aligns across 7 bases. The J segment lost 3 bases and the V segment lost 5 bases, leaving 10 bases of the junction unmatched. The CDR3 contains 16 residues. Per the germline V gene, CDR1 is SGDLS and CDR2 is YYNGEE. The DNA of the CDR3 is TGTGCCAGCAGAGAAACTAGCGCTGGAGACACCGGGGAGCTGTTTTTT. Its translation is CASRETSAGDTGELFF.

The rearrangement links TRBV11-2 to TRBJ2-5, with TRBD1 matching over 11 bases. The CDR3 sequence is 17 residues long. The ends lost 3 bases at V and 5 bases at J; junction bases unmatched: 11. Germline CDR1 reads SGHAT; CDR2 reads FQNNGV. CDR3 sequence reads: CASSLPGTGGYWETQYF. The CDR3 DNA follows: TGTGCCAGCAGCTTGCCCGGGACAGGGGGGTATTGGGAGACCCAGTACTTC.

This clonotype was counted only a few times. This chain joins TRBV12-3 or TRBV12-4 and TRBJ2-1, with no clear D. CDR3 length: 14 residues. V dropped 7 bases and J dropped 3 bases, with 13 bases sitting between them. The CDR3 nucleotides are TGTGCCAGCACCCCGGGCACTTACTACAATGAGCAGTTCTTC. Translation gives CASTPGTYYNEQFF.

The chain couples TRBV5-6 to TRBJ2-1, with D perhaps being TRBD1 or TRBD2 (5 bases each). Deletions cut 1 base from V and 9 bases from J, with 14 bases between. Germline loops: CDR1 SGHDT, CDR2 YYEEEE. CDR3 size: 14 residues. Here the CDR3 reads CASSLPPGAPEQFF. CDR3 coding DNA: TGTGCCAGCAGCTTGCCACCCGGGGCGCCTGAGCAGTTCTTC.

This clonotype was seen at least ten times. This rearrangement joins TRBV7-2 to TRBJ1-4; no clear D gene. Germline lookup yields CDR1 SGHTA and CDR2 FQGNSA. The V end was cut by 6 bases, the J end by 8 bases, with 13 bases between. This CDR3 contains 13 residues. The DNA of the CDR3 is TGTGCCAGCAGGTCCCAAGGCGGGGAAAAACTGTTTTTT. Its translation: CASRSQGGEKLFF.

This clonotype was seen many times. J is TRBJ2-7 and V is TRBV5-5; D assignment may be TRBD1 or TRBD2 (5 bases each). V dropped 2 bases and J dropped 0 bases, with 9 bases sitting between them. The germline CDR1 and CDR2 sequences are SGHKS and YYEKEE (reference sequence). This CDR3 has 14 amino acids. The CDR3 is CASSFRDLSYEQYF. The CDR3 DNA reads TGTGCCAGCAGCTTCCGGGACCTCTCCTACGAGCAGTACTTC.

Only a few counts were recorded for this clonotype. The chain links TRBV11-1 to TRBJ2-5; TRBD2 matches 13 bases. V gave up 0 bases and J gave up 3 bases; unmatched junction bases: 13. Germline V lookup: CDR1 SGHAT, CDR2 FQDESV (reference sequence). This CDR3 is 20 amino acids long. DNA for the CDR3: TGTGCCAGCAGCTTAGCGCTGGGACTAGCGGGGAGAGAGGCCAAAGAGACCCAGTACTTC. The encoded protein is CASSLALGLAGREAKETQYF.

The chain is built from TRBV6-1 and TRBJ1-2; D might be TRBD1 (6 bases). Trimming removed 3 bases from V and 4 bases from J, with 15 bases in between. In germline, CDR1 is MNHNS, CDR2 SASEGT. The CDR3 spans 15 residues. DNA of the CDR3: TGTGCCAGCAGTGAGGGGGCCCCTGGGGGCTATGGCTACACCTTC. It specifies CASSEGAPGGYGYTF.

This clonotype was seen more than once but under ten times. The chain combines TRBV9 with TRBJ2-6; 7 bases align to TRBD1. The length of the CDR3 is 22 residues. Germline CDR1 is SGDLS and CDR2 is YYNGEE. The junction had 21 bases not matched to a gene; V was cut back by 0 bases and J by 3 bases. CDR3 in amino acids: CASSVGVYGWNRGPGGANVLTF. CDR3 nucleotides: TGTGCCAGCAGCGTAGGGGTTTACGGGTGGAACAGGGGCCCAGGTGGGGCCAACGTCCTGACTTTC.

The rearrangement uses TRBV20-1 and TRBJ1-1, with D possibly being TRBD1 (6 bases). Trimming took off 6 bases at V and 8 bases at J, with 13 bases between the two ends. This CDR3 is built from 11 residues. Germline V gene sequence: CDR1 DFQATT, CDR2 SNEGSKA (reference sequence). The CDR3 DNA is TGCAGTGCCGTCGGACAGACCGAAGCTTTCTTT. It encodes CSAVGQTEAFF.

This clonotype was counted only a few times. The rearrangement uses TRBV5-1 and TRBJ1-1; D ambiguous. This CDR3 has 14 amino acids. Germline V CDR1 and CDR2: SGHRS, YFSETQ. The V and J ends lost 1 base and 1 base respectively, with 8 bases between them. CDR3 loop: CASSLNMPNTEAFF. In DNA, the CDR3 is TGCGCCAGCAGCTTGAACATGCCGAACACTGAAGCTTTCTTT. Full variable domain (outside the CDR3, taken from reference TRBV5-1 and TRBJ1-1): KAGVTQTPRYLIKTRGQQVTLSCSPISGHRSVSWYQQTPGQGLQFLFEYFSETQRNKGNFPGRFSGRQFSNSRSEMNVSTLELGDSALYLCASSLNMPNTEAFFGQGTRLTVV.

This clonotype was counted ten times or more. The chain combines TRBV7-6 with TRBJ2-2; no reliable D call. V gave up 8 bases and J gave up 8 bases, with 12 bases separating them. The CDR3 extends over 12 amino acids. From germline, CDR1 is SGHVS and CDR2 FNYEAQ. CDR3 sequence reads: CASGVAEGELFF. In nucleotides, the CDR3 is TGTGCCAGCGGCGTAGCTGAGGGGGAGCTGTTTTTT.

This chain uses TRBV20-1 with TRBJ1-1; possibly TRBD1 for D (6 bases). Germline assignment: CDR1 DFQATT and CDR2 SNEGSKA (reference sequence). Trimming pared 5 bases from V and 5 bases from J, leaving 15 bases between. CDR3 size: 13 residues. The CDR3 sequence: CSAFQGWETEAFF. The CDR3 DNA is TGCAGTGCTTTCCAGGGGTGGGAGACTGAAGCTTTCTTT.

This clonotype was found a few times. The genes are TRBV7-9 and TRBJ2-1; D may be TRBD2 (5 bases). This CDR3 has 14 residues. Trimming stripped 1 base from V and 8 bases from J, with 12 bases between. Germline CDR1 reads SEHNR; CDR2 reads FQNEAQ (reference sequence). CDR3 DNA sequence: TGTGCCAGCAGCTTAGTGAACCAGGAGGATGAGCAGTTCTTC. Translated, it gives CASSLVNQEDEQFF. The complete variable domain, with remaining parts taken from reference TRBV7-9 and TRBJ2-1, reads DTGVSQNPRHKITKRGQNVTFRCDPISEHNRLYWYRQTLGQGPEFLTYFQNEAQLEKSRLLSDRFSAERPKGSFSTLEIQRTEQGDSAMYLCASSLVNQEDEQFFGPGTRLTVL.

This clonotype was seen a handful of times. J is TRBJ2-7 and V is TRBV10-3; D ambiguous. V lost 2 bases and J 2 bases, leaving 10 bases between the germline ends. Germline V lookup: CDR1 ENHRY, CDR2 SYGVKD. This CDR3 contains 14 residues. CDR3 residues: CAISEGQWAYEQYF. The DNA for the CDR3 is TGTGCCATCAGTGAGGGCCAGTGGGCCTACGAGCAGTACTTC.

The CDR3: CSARDRVRQVRDQPQHF. The CDR3 DNA reads TGCAGTGCTAGAGATCGAGTACGGCAGGTTCGGGATCAGCCCCAGCATTTT. The V and J genes are TRBV20-1 and TRBJ1-5; D remains ambiguous. V dropped 0 bases and J dropped 5 bases, with 20 bases sitting between them. CDR1 is DFQATT and CDR2 is SNEGSKA in the germline V gene (reference sequence). This CDR3 comprises 17 residues.

A few counts support this clonotype. This chain links TRBV15 with TRBJ1-5, with D possibly TRBD1 on 5 matching bases. Germline CDR1 LNHNV, CDR2 YYDKDF (reference sequence). The CDR3 covers 15 residues. Trimming stripped 5 bases from V and 6 bases from J, with 17 bases between. CDR3 sequence: CATSGGTGPTQPQHF. CDR3 DNA: TGTGCCACCAGCGGAGGGACCGGTCCCACTCAGCCCCAGCATTTT.

This chain links TRBV12-3 or TRBV12-4 with TRBJ1-1; 7 positions match TRBD1. The CDR3 is 15 residues long. The V segment lost 6 bases and the J segment 0 bases; nucleotides outside the gene matches: 7. CDR3 DNA sequence: TGTGCCAGCAGCCAAACTCAGGGGGTGAACACTGAAGCTTTCTTT. Translating gives CASSQTQGVNTEAFF.

This clonotype has only a few counts. The chain combines TRBV28 with TRBJ1-2; TRBD1 matches at 7 bases. There are 12 residues in the CDR3. Germline loops: CDR1 MDHEN, CDR2 SYDVKM. Trimming cost V 7 bases and J 3 bases; bases outside gene matches: 2. The CDR3 sequence: CASTGTDYGYTF. Written as DNA, the CDR3 is TGTGCCAGCACTGGGACAGACTATGGCTACACCTTC.